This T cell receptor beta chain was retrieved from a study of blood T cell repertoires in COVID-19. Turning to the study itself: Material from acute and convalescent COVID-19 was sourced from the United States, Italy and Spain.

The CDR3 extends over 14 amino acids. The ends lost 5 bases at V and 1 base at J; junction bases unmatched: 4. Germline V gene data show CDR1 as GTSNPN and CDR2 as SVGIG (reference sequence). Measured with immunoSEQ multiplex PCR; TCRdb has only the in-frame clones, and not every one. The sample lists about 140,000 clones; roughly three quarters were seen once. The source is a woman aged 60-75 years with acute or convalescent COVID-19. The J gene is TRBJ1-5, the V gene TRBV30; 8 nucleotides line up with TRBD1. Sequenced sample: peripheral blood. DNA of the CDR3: TGTGCCTGGGAACAGGGGGGAAGCAATCAGCCCCAGCATTTT. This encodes CAWEQGGSNQPQHF.